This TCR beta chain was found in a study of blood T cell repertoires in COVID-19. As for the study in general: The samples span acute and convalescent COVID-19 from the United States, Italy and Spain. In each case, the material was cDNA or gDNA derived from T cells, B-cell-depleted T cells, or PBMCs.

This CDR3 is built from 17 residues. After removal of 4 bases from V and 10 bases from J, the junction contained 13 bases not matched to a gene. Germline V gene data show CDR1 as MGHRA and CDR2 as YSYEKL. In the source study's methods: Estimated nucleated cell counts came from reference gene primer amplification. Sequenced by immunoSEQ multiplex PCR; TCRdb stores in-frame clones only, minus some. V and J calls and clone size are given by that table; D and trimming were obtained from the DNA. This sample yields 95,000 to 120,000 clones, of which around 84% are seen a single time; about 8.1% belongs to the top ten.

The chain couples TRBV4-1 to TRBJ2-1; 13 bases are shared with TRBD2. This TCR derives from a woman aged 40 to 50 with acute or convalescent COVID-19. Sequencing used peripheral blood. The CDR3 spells CASSPLLAGGRTQEQFF. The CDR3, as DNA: TGCGCCAGCAGCCCGTTACTAGCGGGGGGGCGGACCCAGGAGCAGTTCTTC.